Sequencing of this TCR beta chain was carried out in a study of T-cell reconstitution after alpha-beta-depleted transplantation in children (dated by TCRdb to 2016 to 2017). Background on the whole study: T-cell immune reconstitution after TCRalphabeta/CD19-depleted allogeneic hematopoietic cell transplantation in children was quantitatively tracked in the study by means of TCR repertoire profiling.

Study-wide conclusions, independent of this receptor: About two months after transplant, the apparently early recovery of alphabetaT-cell counts reportedly depended on just several hundred clones that had expanded rapidly and came from non-depleted graft cells. Hyperexpanded clone frequencies declined over subsequent months; after one year, T-cell counts and TCRbeta diversity were mostly attributed to newly produced T cells. In some patients, the high TCRbeta diversity seen at day 60 was put down to recipient T cells and intrathymic progenitors that had survived conditioning.

The germline V gene (reference sequence) provides CDR1 DFQATT and CDR2 SNEGSKA. The germline V and J ends show losses of 7 bases and 7 bases respectively, and no gene match explains 9 bases of the junction. Its CDR3 holds 13 amino acids, cysteine through phenylalanine. The entry retains the CDR3 DNA only, 39 bases that are in frame from base 1. This clonotype was counted only a few times. The antigen it binds to is not known. No per-base quality is available; no much larger clone lies one base away. The treatment or condition label here, explained by the study, means: allogeneic hematopoietic cell transplantation with graft depleted of TCRalphabeta T cells and CD19 B cells. Transplant recipients were children who received TCRalphabeta/CD19-depleted allogeneic hematopoietic cell grafts. Library creation used PCR. Sequenced on an Illumina HiSeq 2500. To normalize quantification of the TCRbeta repertoire, the TCR libraries were built with molecular barcoding that relied on unique molecular identifiers. TCRdb handled the public reads itself, with Q25 trimming in fastp and clone calling in MiXCR, and kept productive beta chains. Each entry merges the rows of one CDR3 protein and shows their most common DNA and genes. The sample table records around 100,000 distinct CDR3 sequences; approximately 10% of these occur just once. The top ten clonotypes cover roughly a third of the sample.

The sequence was obtained from a boy aged 2 to 9 with acute lymphoblastic leukemia, due to receive a stem cell transplant. This chain is built from TRBV20-1 and TRBJ2-7, and 11 junctional nucleotides match TRBD2. The specimen was PBMCs, collected before TCRalphabeta/CD19-depleted stem cell transplant. The CDR3 has the sequence CSGSGLAEGEQYF. The DNA sequence follows: TGCAGTGGCTCGGGACTAGCGGAAGGGGAGCAGTACTTC.